This is a list of T cell receptor beta chains from one sample in a study of naive and memory T cell subsets. TCRdb independently ran MiXCR on the 5' RACE reads; one entry per CDR3 protein. The table has 55,000 to 70,000 distinct CDR3 sequences, about 7.2% seen once. All receptors come from a male donor in good health. Both conserved end residues are part of each CDR3. A D gene is named only where the DNA matches it firmly. Some rows have no size entry. The others give once, few or many, or a class for an expanded clone.

clone size	D gene	V gene	J gene	CDR3 protein	CDR3 DNA
many	-	TRBV25-1	TRBJ2-1	CASSSSPGQKQFF	TGTGCCAGCAGTTCCTCCCCTGGGCAAAAGCAGTTCTTC
many	TRBD1	TRBV5-1	TRBJ2-5	CASSLVHIRDRAKTQYF	TGCGCCAGCAGCTTGGTACACATCCGGGACAGGGCCAAGACCCAGTACTTC
many	TRBD1	TRBV5-6	TRBJ1-1	CASNPDRMRTEAFF	TGTGCCAGCAACCCGGACAGGATGAGAACTGAAGCTTTCTTT
many	-	TRBV11-3	TRBJ2-1	CASSFSSGPSSYNEQFF	TGTGCCAGCAGCTTCTCCAGCGGCCCGAGCTCCTACAATGAGCAGTTCTTC
many	-	TRBV4-1	TRBJ2-1	CASSQAGLEQFF	TGCGCCAGCAGCCAAGCGGGACTTGAGCAGTTCTTC
many	-	TRBV6-5	TRBJ2-3	CASRDAHRADTQYF	TGTGCCAGCAGGGACGCGCATAGGGCAGATACGCAGTATTTT
many	TRBD1	TRBV12-3/TRBV12-4	TRBJ1-2	CASSTRGTANYGYTF	TGTGCCAGCAGCACAAGAGGGACAGCCAACTATGGCTACACCTTC
many	-	TRBV6-6	TRBJ1-2	CASSTISGYGYTF	TGTGCCAGCAGTACTATCTCGGGGTATGGCTACACCTTC
-	-	TRBV12-3/TRBV12-4	TRBJ1-1	CASSPTGANTEAFF	TGTGCCAGCAGCCCAACGGGAGCGAACACTGAAGCTTTCTTT
many	-	TRBV6-6	TRBJ2-7	CASMPGTSYEQYF	TGTGCCAGCATGCCGGGGACATCCTACGAGCAGTACTTC
-	TRBD2	TRBV20-1	TRBJ2-3	CSARGLAGTDTQYF	TGCAGTGCTAGAGGCCTAGCGGGAACAGATACGCAGTATTTT
few	-	TRBV7-9	TRBJ2-3	CASSNARLGGISTDTQYF	TGTGCCAGCAGTAACGCCCGTCTGGGCGGAATTAGCACAGATACGCAGTATTTT
many	TRBD2	TRBV6-5	TRBJ2-1	CASSSDYSGGHNEQFF	TGTGCCAGCAGTTCCGACTATAGCGGGGGACACAATGAGCAGTTCTTC
many	-	TRBV6-6	TRBJ2-1	CASSELPGGLNEQFF	TGTGCCAGCAGTGAACTCCCTGGGGGGCTCAATGAGCAGTTCTTC
many	TRBD2	TRBV29-1	TRBJ2-1	CSVKTSGRADEQFF	TGCAGCGTGAAGACTAGCGGGAGGGCCGATGAGCAGTTCTTC
-	TRBD1	TRBV20-1	TRBJ2-1	CSAKRSGQGNSEQFF	TGCAGTGCCAAGAGGTCGGGACAGGGGAATAGTGAGCAGTTCTTC
many	-	TRBV19	TRBJ1-5	CASSIDLGRDRQPQHF	TGTGCCAGTAGTATAGATCTGGGCAGGGATCGTCAGCCCCAGCATTTT
many	-	TRBV7-9	TRBJ2-7	CASSLDGNEQYF	TGTGCCAGCAGCTTAGACGGTAACGAGCAGTACTTC
few	TRBD1	TRBV5-1	TRBJ1-1	CASSLEGAAMNEAFF	TGCGCCAGCAGCTTGGAGGGGGCGGCGATGAATGAAGCTTTCTTT
many	-	TRBV29-1	TRBJ1-1	CSVEDLRGMNTEAFF	TGCAGCGTTGAAGATCTTCGGGGGATGAACACTGAAGCTTTCTTT
-	-	TRBV20-1	TRBJ2-5	CSARDPVEFGTGRWETQYF	TGCAGTGCTAGAGATCCGGTCGAGTTTGGGACGGGGCGGTGGGAGACCCAGTACTTC
many	TRBD1	TRBV7-2	TRBJ2-3	CASSLGQGTDTQYF	TGTGCCAGCAGCTTAGGACAGGGTACAGATACGCAGTATTTT
many	-	TRBV20-1	TRBJ2-1	CSARDTQVDEQFF	TGCAGTGCTAGAGATACTCAAGTAGATGAGCAGTTCTTC
many	TRBD1	TRBV27	TRBJ2-3	CASSLGQGVIGTDTQYF	TGTGCCAGCAGTTTGGGACAGGGGGTTATTGGCACAGATACGCAGTATTTT
many	-	TRBV11-2	TRBJ1-2	CASSKDGGDIHGYTF	TGTGCCAGCAGTAAAGATGGGGGCGATATCCATGGCTACACCTTC
-	TRBD2	TRBV2	TRBJ2-3	CASMFSTSGVSTDTQYF	TGTGCCAGCATGTTTTCGACTAGCGGGGTGAGCACAGATACGCAGTATTTT
few	TRBD1	TRBV2	TRBJ1-5	CASSEHRGGDQPQHF	TGTGCCAGCAGTGAACACAGGGGAGGGGATCAGCCCCAGCATTTT
-	TRBD1	TRBV18	TRBJ2-7	CASSFRDSTYEQYF	TGTGCCAGCTCATTCCGGGACAGCACCTACGAGCAGTACTTC
many	-	TRBV6-5	TRBJ1-2	CASRSKSGYTF	TGTGCCAGCAGATCCAAAAGCGGCTACACCTTC
few	-	TRBV7-9	TRBJ2-6	CASSLAVADSSGANVLTF	TGTGCCAGCAGCTTAGCGGTCGCGGATAGCTCTGGGGCCAACGTCCTGACTTTC
-	-	TRBV29-1	TRBJ2-7	CSVEGVRQGGYEQYF	TGCAGCGTTGAGGGCGTCCGGCAGGGGGGCTACGAGCAGTACTTC
many	-	TRBV12-3/TRBV12-4	TRBJ2-7	CASSGDTTYEQYF	TGTGCCAGCAGTGGAGACACAACCTACGAGCAGTACTTC
-	-	TRBV29-1	TRBJ2-5	CSVFIAQETQYF	TGCAGCGTTTTCATAGCCCAAGAGACCCAGTACTTC
many	-	TRBV20-1	TRBJ1-3	CSARVAGTGNTIYF	TGCAGTGCTAGAGTAGCCGGGACTGGAAACACCATATATTTT
few	-	TRBV5-1	TRBJ2-6	CASSLELSGANVLTF	TGCGCCAGCAGCTTGGAGCTCTCTGGGGCCAACGTCCTGACTTTC